A single sample is the source of the 20 T cell receptor beta chains below, sequenced in a study of blood T cell repertoires in COVID-19. TCRdb's copy holds only in-frame clones and misses some; the assay was immunoSEQ multiplex PCR. The top ten clones hold roughly 12% of a sample with 130,000 or so clones, almost 85% of them seen once. The sample taken for sequencing was peripheral blood. Receptors were obtained from a human donor in a cohort sampled during active COVID-19.

The chain uses TRBV28 and TRBJ1-4; TRBD1 is a possible D gene (6 bases). V lost 2 bases and J 8 bases, leaving 15 bases between the germline ends. The CDR3 is 15 residues long. Germline V lookup: CDR1 MDHEN, CDR2 SYDVKM. CDR3 sequence: CASSLAGTYVEKLFF. In DNA form, the CDR3 reads TGTGCCAGCAGTTTAGCCGGGACATACGTAGAAAAACTGTTTTTT.

The chain recombines TRBV3-1 (or the pseudogene TRBV3-2) with TRBJ1-6; TRBD1 might be the D (5 bases). This CDR3 contains 15 residues. Trimming left V 1 base short and J 7 bases short, with 11 bases between. The germline V gene has CDR1 LGHDT and CDR2 YNNKEL (reference sequence). The CDR3 sequence is CASSQGAGMNSPLHF. DNA for the CDR3: TGTGCCAGCAGCCAAGGGGCAGGGATGAATTCACCCCTCCACTTT.

The chain joins TRBV6-6 to TRBJ1-2, with D unresolved. The V end lost 0 bases, the J end lost 0 bases, and 5 bases lay between the germline ends. Germline CDR1 is MNHNY and CDR2 is SVGAGI (reference sequence). The CDR3 contains 14 residues. CDR3 DNA: TGTGCCAGCAGTTACTCCTCGTCTAACTATGGCTACACCTTC. It codes for CASSYSSSNYGYTF.

With regard to this clone: The junction does not match germline at one end; this may be a read error. The J gene is TRBJ2-7, the V gene TRBV7-9; 9 bases are a match to TRBD2. This CDR3 is 14 amino acids long. The germline gives CDR1 SEHNR, CDR2 FQNEAQ (reference sequence). The chain's CDR3 is CASSPGVAGVVLHF. The CDR3 DNA follows: TGTGCCAGCAGCCCTGGAGTAGCGGGGGTTGTTTTACACTTC.

The J gene is TRBJ1-2, the V gene TRBV27; D call uncertain. Germline CDR1 and CDR2: MNHEY and SMNVEV (reference sequence). V lost 3 bases to trimming and J lost 3 bases, with 8 bases between them. This CDR3 has 13 amino acids. CDR3 nucleotide sequence: TGTGCCAGCAGTTTGAACAGCTACTATGGCTACACCTTC. Encoded protein: CASSLNSYYGYTF.

This chain joins TRBV6-5 and TRBJ1-2, with D possibly being TRBD1 (6 bases). This CDR3 has 14 amino acids. The germline V gene has CDR1 MNHEY and CDR2 SVGAGI. Deletions cut 6 bases from V and 8 bases from J, with 19 bases between. The CDR3 nucleotides read TGTGCCAGCAGACCACAGGGTGCCTCTTTGGGCTACACCTTC. Its translation is CASRPQGASLGYTF.

This chain links TRBV27 with TRBJ2-5; 9 nucleotides agree with TRBD2. CDR3 size: 13 residues. The germline V gene has CDR1 MNHEY and CDR2 SMNVEV (reference sequence). The V gene end was trimmed by 6 bases and the J gene end by 5 bases; junction bases not matched to a gene: 4. The CDR3 here is CASRGTSRETQYF. The CDR3 DNA reads TGTGCCAGCAGGGGGACTAGCCGGGAGACCCAGTACTTC.

This clone was counted between two and nine times. The chain has TRBV4-1 and TRBJ1-1; D is unclear. Per germline, CDR1 MGHRA and CDR2 YSYEKL. The V end was cut by 1 base, the J end by 8 bases, with 11 bases between. The CDR3 runs 13 residues. DNA of the CDR3: TGCGCCAGCAGCCAAGGGATGGACTTCGAAGCTTTCTTT. The encoded protein is CASSQGMDFEAFF.

The chain employs TRBV30 and TRBJ2-5; maybe TRBD2 (7 bases). Trimming removed 1 base from V and 5 bases from J, with 11 bases in between. Germline CDR1 is GTSNPN and CDR2 is SVGIG (reference sequence). This CDR3 comprises 13 residues. CDR3 amino acids: CAWSGGGWETQYF. CDR3 in DNA: TGTGCCTGGAGTGGGGGGGGCTGGGAGACCCAGTACTTC.

The chain has TRBV6-5 and TRBJ1-4; tentatively, D is TRBD1 (6 bases). Trimming stripped 6 bases from V and 3 bases from J, with 11 bases between. The CDR3 length is 14 residues. Per germline, CDR1 MNHEY and CDR2 SVGAGI. The CDR3 bases are TGTGCCAGCAGGAGGACAGCCTCTAATGAAAAACTGTTTTTT. Its protein product is CASRRTASNEKLFF.

The J gene is TRBJ1-1, the V gene TRBV6-5; D is undetermined. The CDR3 is 14 amino acids. The germline V gene encodes CDR1 MNHEY and CDR2 SVGAGI. Trimming removed 2 bases at V and 5 bases at J, with 12 bases between. CDR3 bases: TGTGCCAGCAGTTACGTGGAGGCGACGACTGAAGCTTTCTTT. As protein: CASSYVEATTEAFF.

The rearrangement links TRBV5-6 to TRBJ2-7, with a possible D match to TRBD1 (6 bases). The V end was cut by 4 bases, the J end by 4 bases, with 15 bases between. This CDR3 contains 14 residues. Germline assignment: CDR1 SGHDT and CDR2 YYEEEE. DNA of the CDR3: TGTGCCAGCAGCGTACAGGGTAGGTGGTACGAGCAGTACTTC. Its protein is CASSVQGRWYEQYF. The complete variable domain, with remaining parts taken from reference TRBV5-6 and TRBJ2-7, reads DAGVTQSPTHLIKTRGQQVTLRCSPKSGHDTVSWYQQALGQGPQFIFQYYEEEERQRGNFPDRFSGHQFPNYSSELNVNALLLGDSALYLCASSVQGRWYEQYFGPGTRLTVT.

The chain is built from TRBV19 and TRBJ2-7; 11 bases map to TRBD2. V lost 3 bases, J lost 5 bases, and 24 bases stayed unmatched. In germline, CDR1 is LNHDA, CDR2 SQIVND (reference sequence). This CDR3 comprises 21 residues. The CDR3 coding sequence is TGTGCCAGTAGTATGGATTCCTCTCCGGCGACTAGCGGGGTTTACTTTGACGAGCAGTACTTC. It encodes CASSMDSSPATSGVYFDEQYF.

The gene calls are TRBV5-1 and TRBJ2-5, with D perhaps TRBD2 (8 bases). CDR3 length: 16 amino acids. The germline V gene encodes CDR1 SGHRS and CDR2 YFSETQ. V gave up 4 bases and J gave up 0 bases, with 16 bases separating them. This chain's CDR3 is CASSTGGTANQETQYF. In DNA, the CDR3 is TGCGCCAGCAGCACGGGGGGGACAGCGAACCAAGAGACCCAGTACTTC.

This chain joins TRBV9 and TRBJ2-2; 7 nucleotides align to TRBD2. The J segment lost 1 base and the V segment lost 2 bases, leaving 5 bases of the junction unmatched. The CDR3 runs to 16 residues. The V gene's germline CDR1 is SGDLS and CDR2 YYNGEE. The CDR3 sequence: CASSVTLARNTGELFF. The CDR3 DNA reads as TGTGCCAGCAGCGTCACACTAGCGAGGAACACCGGGGAGCTGTTTTTT.

The chain has TRBV19 and TRBJ1-1; maybe TRBD1 (6 bases). The CDR3 runs to 15 residues. Between the trimmed V and J ends, which lost 4 bases and 4 bases, there was a span of 16 bases. Germline CDR1 LNHDA, CDR2 SQIVND (reference sequence). The DNA for the CDR3 is TGTGCCAGTAGTACAAGCCTCAGGGGTAGCACTGAAGCTTTCTTT. The encoded protein is CASSTSLRGSTEAFF.

This clone was detected once. This chain links TRBV5-6 with TRBJ1-2; D is perhaps TRBD1 (5 bases). This CDR3 region has 14 residues. CDR1 SGHDT and CDR2 YYEEEE come from the germline V gene. V lost 0 bases and J lost 0, with 6 bases in between. CDR3 nucleotides: TGTGCCAGCAGCTTGGGACAGTCTAACTATGGCTACACCTTC. Translation: CASSLGQSNYGYTF.

The chain uses TRBV5-1 and TRBJ2-7; 10 bases fit TRBD1. The CDR3 has 14 amino acids. V gave up 9 bases and J gave up 10 bases; unmatched junction bases: 16. The V gene's germline CDR1 is SGHRS and CDR2 YFSETQ. The CDR3 protein is CATSRGQGKGEQYF. Here the CDR3 DNA reads TGCGCCACCTCCCGGGGACAGGGGAAGGGGGAACAGTACTTC.

V and J are TRBV20-1 and TRBJ2-7; D is possibly TRBD1 (5 bases). Germline V gives CDR1 DFQATT, CDR2 SNEGSKA (reference sequence). This CDR3 has 11 residues. V lost 6 bases and J 6 bases, leaving 12 bases between the germline ends. The CDR3 sequence is CSAPRGTEQYF. CDR3 nucleotides: TGCAGTGCCCCTAGGGGCACCGAGCAGTACTTC.

Regarding this clone: The sample has other DNA sequences that encode this CDR3 too. V and J are TRBV18 and TRBJ2-7; no firm D call. This CDR3 comprises 12 residues. The ends were cut back, 3 bases at V and 0 bases at J, with 3 bases in the middle. Germline values: CDR1 KGHSH, CDR2 LQKENI. The CDR3 DNA follows: TGTGCCAGCTCACCCAGCTCCTACGAGCAGTACTTC. It encodes CASSPSSYEQYF.